The entry that follows covers one TCR beta chain sequence. Germline V CDR1 and CDR2: MNHEY, SVGAGI. Trimming removed 2 bases at V and 5 bases at J, with 3 bases between. The length of the CDR3 is 11 residues. The data originate from a study of control samples from healthy donors and cancer patients. The protocol was immunoSEQ multiplex PCR, while the TCRdb copy is restricted to in-frame clones and leaves out a portion. This sample carries approximately 170,000 clones, around 88% of them seen once, and the ten largest clones take around 5.1%. The chain has TRBV6-5 and TRBJ2-5; D is unresolved. This sequence originates from a woman in her twenties or thirties in good health. Sequencing was done on a sample of blood. The CDR3 bases are TGTGCCAGCAGTTACGGGGAGACCCAGTACTTC. This gives the protein CASSYGETQYF.